The 18 T cell receptor beta chains presented below share a single source sample, sequenced in a study of shared clonotypes between healthy human individuals. The assay was immunoSEQ multiplex PCR, and TCRdb's table has in-frame clones only and misses some. The sample has fewer than 1.6 million clones, just under 99% seen once. Sequencing used naive CD4+ T cells sorted from blood. Described subset: CD45RA+ positively selected. The receptors come from a man under 40 in good health.

V is TRBV18 and J is TRBJ2-7, with D unclear. The V end was cut by 3 bases, the J end by 6 bases, with 12 bases between. This CDR3 region has 13 residues. The germline CDR1 and CDR2 sequences are KGHSH and LQKENI. Here the CDR3 reads CASSPLPVPEQYF. For the CDR3, the DNA is TGTGCCAGCTCACCCCTCCCCGTCCCCGAGCAGTACTTC.

The chain recombines TRBV18 with TRBJ2-7; D unclear. CDR1 is KGHSH, CDR2 LQKENI, per germline. CDR3 size: 14 residues. Trimming pared 6 bases from V and 0 bases from J, leaving 12 bases between. For the CDR3, the DNA is TGTGCCAGCTCGCCGACGGGCCACTCCTACGAGCAGTACTTC. Amino acid sequence: CASSPTGHSYEQYF.

The chain employs TRBV27 and TRBJ2-1; 13 nucleotides match TRBD2. The V gene's germline CDR1 is MNHEY and CDR2 SMNVEV (reference sequence). The CDR3 runs to 16 residues. V gave up 5 bases and J gave up 9 bases; unmatched junction bases: 10. Written as DNA, the CDR3 is TGTGCCAGCAGTACCCGACTAGCGGGGGGCCGGGGTGAGCAGTTCTTC. Translation: CASSTRLAGGRGEQFF.

The J gene is TRBJ2-3, the V gene TRBV15; D is unclear. Trimming took off 4 bases at V and 4 bases at J, with 18 bases between the two ends. The V gene's germline CDR1 is LNHNV and CDR2 YYDKDF (reference sequence). The CDR3 has 16 amino acids. Written as DNA, the CDR3 is TGTGCCACCAGCACCCGGACGGCCGCTTTTGCAGATACGCAGTATTTT. Protein sequence: CATSTRTAAFADTQYF.

The chain links TRBV5-1 to TRBJ2-5, with TRBD1 matching 9 bases. In germline, CDR1 is SGHRS, CDR2 YFSETQ. The CDR3 is 14 amino acids. Germline trimming cut 6 bases from V and 4 bases from J; bases unmatched to any gene: 7. The CDR3 loop is CASNDRGTGETQYF. CDR3 nucleotide sequence: TGCGCCAGCAACGACAGGGGGACGGGAGAGACCCAGTACTTC. Together with reference TRBV5-1 and TRBJ2-5, the CDR3 gives the full variable domain: KAGVTQTPRYLIKTRGQQVTLSCSPISGHRSVSWYQQTPGQGLQFLFEYFSETQRNKGNFPGRFSGRQFSNSRSEMNVSTLELGDSALYLCASNDRGTGETQYFGPGTRLLVL.

This clone was seen just once. The chain carries TRBV25-1 and TRBJ2-4, with D possibly matching TRBD2 (5 bases). The CDR3 is made up of 14 amino acids. CDR1 is MGHDK, CDR2 SYGVNS, per germline. Trimming took 4 bases from V and 6 from J, leaving 13 bases between them. The CDR3 protein is CASSGWTSRNIQYF. CDR3 nucleotides: TGTGCCAGCAGTGGGTGGACTTCCCGAAACATTCAGTACTTC.

This sequence joins TRBV29-1 and TRBJ2-1; the D is unclear. V was trimmed by 3 bases and J by 4 bases, leaving 7 bases between them. In germline, CDR1 is SQVTM, CDR2 ANQGSEA. The CDR3 is 12 amino acids. In nucleotides, the CDR3 is TGCAGCGTTGATGGTGGTTACAATGAGCAGTTCTTC. Encoded protein: CSVDGGYNEQFF.

The sample holds one count of this clone. The gene calls are TRBV25-1 and TRBJ1-5; tentative D call: TRBD1 (5 bases). Trimming took off 6 bases at V and 0 bases at J, with 9 bases between the two ends. From germline, CDR1 is MGHDK and CDR2 SYGVNS. This CDR3 comprises 14 residues. CDR3 sequence (DNA): TGTGCCAGCAGGTTGGGGGGTAGCAATCAGCCCCAGCATTTT. It codes for CASRLGGSNQPQHF.

This clone appeared once. CDR3 sequence: CASSARTNNEQFF. The CDR3 DNA sequence: TGTGCCAGCAGCGCACGGACTAACAATGAGCAGTTCTTC. The chain is built from TRBV7-2 and TRBJ2-1; D possibly corresponds to TRBD2 (6 bases). Germline loops: CDR1 SGHTA, CDR2 FQGNSA. The CDR3 is 13 amino acids. V was clipped by 5 bases and J by 5 bases, with 10 bases between them.

The chain carries TRBV19 and TRBJ2-7, with D maybe TRBD2 (6 bases). The germline gives CDR1 LNHDA, CDR2 SQIVND (reference sequence). Between the trimmed V and J ends, which lost 10 bases and 3 bases, there was a span of 13 bases. This CDR3 region has 12 residues. DNA for the CDR3: TGTGCCACCCACGGGAGCGGCTACGAGCAGTACTTC. It translates to CATHGSGYEQYF.

This rearrangement joins TRBV4-3 to TRBJ2-5; D uncertain. In germline, CDR1 is LGHNA, CDR2 YSLEER. The CDR3 sequence is 14 residues long. V shed 0 bases and J shed 7 bases, with 12 bases lying between them. DNA of the CDR3: TGCGCCAGCAGCCAAGATCTGTTGCTTGCGACCCAGTACTTC. The encoded protein is CASSQDLLLATQYF.

DNA of the CDR3: TGTGCCAGCTCACTCTTGGGACTAGCGGGAGTGGCTGAGCAGTTCTTC. Its protein is CASSLLGLAGVAEQFF. This chain joins TRBV18 and TRBJ2-1; TRBD2 aligns across 14 bases. From germline, CDR1 is KGHSH and CDR2 LQKENI. CDR3 size: 16 residues. V gave up 4 bases and J gave up 9 bases; unmatched junction bases: 8.

Concerning this clone: The sample contains more than one DNA sequence encoding this CDR3. This sequence joins TRBV19 and TRBJ2-2; 11 bases are a match to TRBD2. The V gene's germline CDR1 is LNHDA and CDR2 SQIVND (reference sequence). This CDR3 is built from 17 residues. With 4 bases clipped from V and 0 bases from J, the junction kept 4 bases outside the gene matches. The CDR3 DNA is TGTGCCAGTAGTACCGGGACTAGCGGAGCGAACACCGGGGAGCTGTTTTTT. This translates into CASSTGTSGANTGELFF.

With respect to this clone: Other DNA sequences from this sample encode an identical CDR3 as well. The V and J genes are TRBV30 and TRBJ1-1; TRBD1 matches at 9 bases. In germline, CDR1 is GTSNPN, CDR2 SVGIG (reference sequence). V was pared by 0 bases and J by 8 bases, with 4 bases of the junction left unmatched. CDR3 length: 13 residues. DNA of the CDR3: TGTGCCTGGAGTGTAACAGGGGGCACGGAAGCTTTCTTT. This translates into CAWSVTGGTEAFF. Filled out from reference TRBV30 and TRBJ1-1, the complete variable domain reads SQTIHQWPATLVQPVGSPLSLECTVEGTSNPNLYWYRQAAGRGLQLLFYSVGIGQISSEVPQNLSASRPQDRQFILSSKKLLLSDSGFYLCAWSVTGGTEAFFGQGTRLTVV.

In DNA form, the CDR3 reads TGTGCCAGCAGCCCTACACCTAACACTGAAGCTTTCTTT. It yields the protein CASSPTPNTEAFF. V usage is TRBV5-4 and J usage is TRBJ1-1; the D is unclear. The V gene lost 4 bases and the J gene lost 2 bases, with 9 bases spanning the gap. The V gene's germline CDR1 is SGHNT and CDR2 YYREEE (reference sequence). The CDR3 has 13 amino acids.

The chain recombines TRBV28 with TRBJ1-5; possible D gene TRBD1, 5 bases. There are 16 residues in the CDR3. Germline V lookup: CDR1 MDHEN, CDR2 SYDVKM. V was pared by 4 bases and J by 6 bases, with 19 bases between. CDR3 sequence: CASSSPSGTFGQPQHF. In DNA, the CDR3 is TGTGCCAGCAGTTCCCCCTCAGGGACCTTCGGTCAGCCCCAGCATTTT.

The V call is TRBV6-6, the J call TRBJ1-1; 7 bases are a match to TRBD1. J was trimmed by 0 bases and V by 9 bases; bases with no gene match: 10. CDR3 length: 15 residues. Germline CDR1 MNHNY, CDR2 SVGAGI (reference sequence). CDR3 coding DNA: TGTGCCAGTCGGGGAGGGGGCTTCATGAACACTGAAGCTTTCTTT. This translates into CASRGGGFMNTEAFF.

This sequence joins TRBV9 and TRBJ2-7; TRBD2 might be the D (6 bases). CDR3 length: 19 residues. The V end lost 2 bases, the J end lost 2 bases, and 26 bases lay between the germline ends. Germline CDR1 reads SGDLS; CDR2 reads YYNGEE. The CDR3 DNA reads as TGTGCCAGCAGCGTTGCTCGTCTCGAAACTCAAAGGAGGGCCTACGAGCAGTACTTC. It specifies CASSVARLETQRRAYEQYF.